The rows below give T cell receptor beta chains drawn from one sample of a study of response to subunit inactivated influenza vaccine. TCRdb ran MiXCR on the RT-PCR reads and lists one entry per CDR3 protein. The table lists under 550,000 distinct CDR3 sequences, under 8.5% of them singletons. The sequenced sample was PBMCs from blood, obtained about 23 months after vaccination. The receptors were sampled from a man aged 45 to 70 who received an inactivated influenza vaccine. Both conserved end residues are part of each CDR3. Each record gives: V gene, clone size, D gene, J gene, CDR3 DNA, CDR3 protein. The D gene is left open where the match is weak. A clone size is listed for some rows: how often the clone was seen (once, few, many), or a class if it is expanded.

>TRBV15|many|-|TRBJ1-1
TGTGCCACCAGCAGAGACCTCGCAGGGGACACTGAAGCTTTCTTT
CATSRDLAGDTEAFF
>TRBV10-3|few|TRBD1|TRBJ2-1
TGTGCCATCAGTGAGCCACGAGGACAGGGCAATGAGCAGTTCTTC
CAISEPRGQGNEQFF
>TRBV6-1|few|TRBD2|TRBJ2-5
TGTGCCAGCAAGCGCGGGGGGGCCCCTGAGACCCAGTACTTC
CASKRGGAPETQYF
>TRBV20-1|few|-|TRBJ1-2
TGCAGTGCTCCAACCCGACAGGTTTTTAGTGGCTACACCTTC
CSAPTRQVFSGYTF
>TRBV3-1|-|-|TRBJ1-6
TGTGCCAGCAGCCAGACAGCTAGGTACTCACCCCTCCACTTT
CASSQTARYSPLHF
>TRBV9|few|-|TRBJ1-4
TGTGCCAGCAGCGTAACGGGACGGGTGGAAGAAAAACTGTTTTTT
CASSVTGRVEEKLFF
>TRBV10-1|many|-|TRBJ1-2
TGCGCCAGCAGTCCCGGGACGGCTTATGGCTACACCTTC
CASSPGTAYGYTF
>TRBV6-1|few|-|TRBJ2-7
TGTGCCAGCAGATCCCCCTTGGGTCGCGAGCAGTACTTC
CASRSPLGREQYF
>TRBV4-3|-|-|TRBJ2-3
TGCGCCAGCAGCATAGACCTGAACACAGATACGCAGTATTTT
CASSIDLNTDTQYF
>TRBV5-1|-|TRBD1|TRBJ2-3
TGCGCCAGCAGCTCCGGGACAGGGGGCGATAGGGCGGATACGCAGTATTTT
CASSSGTGGDRADTQYF
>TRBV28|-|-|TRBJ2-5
TGTGCCATTACGGGACTGAGCCAAGAGACCCAGTACTTC
CAITGLSQETQYF
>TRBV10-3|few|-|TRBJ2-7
TGTGCCATCAGTGGAGGGACGGCCGGGGCCTACGAGCAGTACTTC
CAISGGTAGAYEQYF
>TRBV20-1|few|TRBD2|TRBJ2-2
TGCAGTGCTAGAGTCCCTAGCGGGAGTGGCACCGGGGAGCTGTTTTTT
CSARVPSGSGTGELFF
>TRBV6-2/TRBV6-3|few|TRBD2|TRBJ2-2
TGTGCCAGCAGCCCATCCCTAGCGGGAGTAATCGGGGAGCTGTTTTTT
CASSPSLAGVIGELFF
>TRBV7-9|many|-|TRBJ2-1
TGTGCCAGCAGCCCAGGGGTACTTGAGCAGTTCTTC
CASSPGVLEQFF
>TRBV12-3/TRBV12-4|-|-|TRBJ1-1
TGTGCCAGCAGTCCCCTTTCCGCGGGGCTCACTGAAGCTTTCTTT
CASSPLSAGLTEAFF
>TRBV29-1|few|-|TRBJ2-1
TGCAGCGCCGGGGCTAGTAACAATGAGCAGTTCTTC
CSAGASNNEQFF
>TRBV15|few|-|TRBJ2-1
TGTGCCACCAGCAGTAGGGTTTCCTACAATGAGCAGTTCTTC
CATSSRVSYNEQFF
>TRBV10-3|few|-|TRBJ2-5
TGTGCCATCAGTGAGCCCTTGAGGGAGACCCAGTACTTC
CAISEPLRETQYF
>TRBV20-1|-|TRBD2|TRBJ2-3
TGCAGTGCTCCTGCCGGGGGGTCTCTAACCTTTACAGATACGCAGTATTTT
CSAPAGGSLTFTDTQYF
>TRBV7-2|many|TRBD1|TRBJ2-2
TGTGCCAGCAACTTGAGACAGGGGACCGGGGAGCTGTTTTTT
CASNLRQGTGELFF
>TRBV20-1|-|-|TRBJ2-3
TGCAGTGCTAGGTGGGCCGGGATAGATACGCAGTATTTT
CSARWAGIDTQYF
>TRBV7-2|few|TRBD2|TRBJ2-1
TGTGCCACCCGTCCCACAGCGGGGGGAAACCACAATGAGCAGTTCTTC
CATRPTAGGNHNEQFF
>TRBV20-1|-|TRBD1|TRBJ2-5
TGCAGTGCTACCGGGACAGGGCAAGAGACCCAGTACTTC
CSATGTGQETQYF
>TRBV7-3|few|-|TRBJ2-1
TGTGCCAGCAGCTTAAAGGGGACGGATAGTGAGCAGTTCTTC
CASSLKGTDSEQFF
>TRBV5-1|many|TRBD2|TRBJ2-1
TGCGCCAGCAACCCTAGCGGGCGCCCTGGGGAGCAGTTCTTC
CASNPSGRPGEQFF
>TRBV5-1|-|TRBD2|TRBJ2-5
TGCGCCAGCAGCATTGGACTAGCGGGGATCCAAGAGACCCAGTACTTC
CASSIGLAGIQETQYF
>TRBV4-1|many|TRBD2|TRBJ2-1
TGCGCCAGCAGCCACTCGGACCCTAGCGGGAGATCCTACAATGAGCAGTTCTTC
CASSHSDPSGRSYNEQFF
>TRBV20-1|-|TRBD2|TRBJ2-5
TGCAGTGCTAGAGATCTCTCCGGGACTAGCGGGTGGGGTCGAGAGACCCAGTACTTC
CSARDLSGTSGWGRETQYF
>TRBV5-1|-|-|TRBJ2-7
TGCGCCAGCAGCTCCTACGACAGGTCCTACGAGCAGTACTTC
CASSSYDRSYEQYF
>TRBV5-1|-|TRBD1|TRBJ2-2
TGCGCCAGCAGCTTAGTTGGACAGGGGGCCGACGGGGAGCTGTTTTTT
CASSLVGQGADGELFF
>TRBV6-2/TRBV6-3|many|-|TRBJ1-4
TGTGCCAGCAGTTACGGACCCATAGGAACTAATGAAAAACTGTTTTTT
CASSYGPIGTNEKLFF
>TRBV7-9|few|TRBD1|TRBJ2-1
TGTGCCAGCACCAAGAAGGGGGCGGAGGATGAGCAGTTCTTC
CASTKKGAEDEQFF
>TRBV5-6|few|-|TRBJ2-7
TGTGCCAGCACTCGTGATATAGATGGCGAGCAGTACTTC
CASTRDIDGEQYF
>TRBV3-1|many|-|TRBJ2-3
TGTGCCAGCAGCCAGCCGACAGGATTGTCGGGGACAGATACGCAGTATTTT
CASSQPTGLSGTDTQYF
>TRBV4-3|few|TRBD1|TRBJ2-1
TGCGCCAGCAGCCAAGATACTGTTGCAGGGGGCTCCAGACAGTTCTTC
CASSQDTVAGGSRQFF
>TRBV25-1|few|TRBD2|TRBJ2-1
TGTGCCAGCAGTGAATACGGGAGGACCTACAATGAGCAGTTCTTC
CASSEYGRTYNEQFF
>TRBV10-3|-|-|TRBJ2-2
TGTGCCACCGCCGGGACCAAGACCGGGGAGCTGTTTTTT
CATAGTKTGELFF
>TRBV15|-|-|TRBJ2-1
TGTGCCACCAGCCCCGGGCGCTCCTATGAGCAGTTCTTC
CATSPGRSYEQFF
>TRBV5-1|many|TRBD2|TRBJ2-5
TGCGCCAGCAGCTTGAATGGCGGGAGGGCTGAGACCCAGTACTTC
CASSLNGGRAETQYF
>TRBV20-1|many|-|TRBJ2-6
TGCAGTGCTATTGATCGGGCTGGGGCCAACGTCCTGACTTTC
CSAIDRAGANVLTF
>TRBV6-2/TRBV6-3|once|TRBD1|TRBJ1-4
TGTGCCAGCGGCTCAAGGGACAGGAGCAATGAAAAACTGTTTTTT
CASGSRDRSNEKLFF
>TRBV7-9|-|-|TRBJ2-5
TGTGCCAGCAGCTTTTTAGGTACCGGCGAGACCCAGTACTTC
CASSFLGTGETQYF
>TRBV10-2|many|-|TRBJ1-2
TGCGCCAGCAGTGAACACGAAAGGCTCGGGGTCTATGGCTACACCTTC
CASSEHERLGVYGYTF
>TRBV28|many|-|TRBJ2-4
TGTGCCAGCAGTCTTGGGACTGGGCGCGACATTCAGTACTTC
CASSLGTGRDIQYF
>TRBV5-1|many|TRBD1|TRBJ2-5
TGCGCCAGCAGCTTTGGGACAGCAAAAGAGACCCAGTACTTC
CASSFGTAKETQYF
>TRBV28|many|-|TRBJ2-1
TGTGCCAGCAGTCAAGGACCAAACAACAATGAGCAGTTCTTC
CASSQGPNNNEQFF
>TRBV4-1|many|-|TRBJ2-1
TGCGCCAGCCCAGGAGTGGAAGTCAGGGGCAATGAGCAGTTCTTC
CASPGVEVRGNEQFF
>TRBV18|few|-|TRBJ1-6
TGTGCCAGCTCACCACGGGGGGGGCAGGATTCACCCCTCCACTTT
CASSPRGGQDSPLHF
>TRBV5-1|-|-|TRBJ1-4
TGCGCCAGCAGCTTGGACAGTTATGAAAAACTGTTTTTT
CASSLDSYEKLFF
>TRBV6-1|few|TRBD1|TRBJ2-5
TGTGCCAGCAGCATGGGACAGACGTTTCAAGAGACCCAGTACTTC
CASSMGQTFQETQYF
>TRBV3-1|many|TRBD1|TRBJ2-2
TGCGCCAGCAGGGGGACCGGGGAGCTGTTTTTT
CASRGTGELFF
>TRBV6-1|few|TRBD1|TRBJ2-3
TGTGCCAGCAGCTGGTTGGGGACAGGGCCACCAGATACGCAGTATTTT
CASSWLGTGPPDTQYF
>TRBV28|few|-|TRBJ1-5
TGTGCCAGCAGTCGTGCGCTGGGGCTCGGTCAGCCCCAGCATTTT
CASSRALGLGQPQHF
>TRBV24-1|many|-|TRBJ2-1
TGTGCCACCAGTGATGGGCTCTGGGCGGGGATCCGATACAATGAGCAGTTCTTC
CATSDGLWAGIRYNEQFF
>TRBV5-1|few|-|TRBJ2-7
TGCGCCAGCAGTTCCCGCGTGAGAGTCTACGAGCAGTACTTC
CASSSRVRVYEQYF